The entry that follows covers one T cell receptor (beta chain) sequence. The record originates from a study of blood T cell repertoires in COVID-19. The wider study: Acute and convalescent COVID-19 samples came from the United States, Italy and Spain. T cells, B-cell-depleted T cells, or PBMCs supplied cDNA or gDNA.

Authors' processing steps: Estimation of nucleated cell counts relied on the amplification of reference gene primers. Generated by immunoSEQ multiplex PCR, the TCRdb table keeps only in-frame clones and is missing some. For V, J and clone size, that table is used; D and trimming come from the DNA. The table lists more than 130,000 clones, about 84% of them singletons. CDR3 length: 15 residues. Germline V gives CDR1 MNHNS, CDR2 SASEGT. Trimming at V came to 2 bases and at J to 7 bases, leaving 5 bases not matched to a gene. The V call is TRBV6-1, the J call TRBJ1-4; 9 bases are shared with TRBD1. Material for sequencing was peripheral blood. This receptor was taken from a woman over 75 in a cohort sampled during active or convalescent COVID-19. The CDR3 sequence: CASSEPGQGFEKLFF. The CDR3 DNA is TGTGCCAGCAGTGAACCGGGACAGGGTTTTGAAAAACTGTTTTTT.